The 30 T cell receptor beta chains below all came from one sample that was sequenced in a study of blood T cell repertoires in COVID-19. Clones were read by immunoSEQ multiplex PCR, and TCRdb kept only the in-frame ones, dropping some. The sample shows roughly 200,000 clones, approximately 91% of them seen only once. The sample was peripheral blood. The receptor source for this set is a man over 45 with COVID-19, enrolled during active disease.

CDR3 sequence reads: CASSSGLAGGVRATDTQYF. The CDR3 DNA reads TGCGCCAGCAGCTCCGGACTAGCGGGAGGAGTTCGGGCCACAGATACGCAGTATTTT. The chain has TRBV5-1 and TRBJ2-3, with TRBD2 matching over 14 bases. The CDR3 spans 19 residues. V was pared by 3 bases and J by 2 bases, with 11 bases of the junction left unmatched. Per the germline V gene, CDR1 is SGHRS and CDR2 is YFSETQ. Together with reference TRBV5-1 and TRBJ2-3, the CDR3 gives the full variable domain: KAGVTQTPRYLIKTRGQQVTLSCSPISGHRSVSWYQQTPGQGLQFLFEYFSETQRNKGNFPGRFSGRQFSNSRSEMNVSTLELGDSALYLCASSSGLAGGVRATDTQYFGPGTRLTVL.

This clone has more than one count but fewer than ten. This chain connects TRBV2 to TRBJ1-5; the D gene is possibly TRBD1 (5 bases). The CDR3 consists of 14 residues. Germline V gene lookup returns CDR1 SNHLY and CDR2 FYNNEI. The germline V and J ends were trimmed by 8 bases and 5 bases, with 16 bases remaining between them. CDR3 coding DNA: TGTGCCAGCCGAGGAGGGGCCGGTTATCAGCCCCAGCATTTT. It specifies CASRGGAGYQPQHF.

The chain links TRBV30 to TRBJ1-2; D is ambiguous. Germline V gene lookup returns CDR1 GTSNPN and CDR2 SVGIG (reference sequence). This CDR3 is 14 amino acids long. V shed 5 bases and J shed 4 bases, with 17 bases lying between them. DNA for the CDR3: TGTGCCTGGGAGAAAGGGAGATGGGGCTATGGCTACACCTTC. Its translation is CAWEKGRWGYGYTF. Filled out from reference TRBV30 and TRBJ1-2, the complete variable domain reads SQTIHQWPATLVQPVGSPLSLECTVEGTSNPNLYWYRQAAGRGLQLLFYSVGIGQISSEVPQNLSASRPQDRQFILSSKKLLLSDSGFYLCAWEKGRWGYGYTFGSGTRLTVV.

This clone was observed a single time. The chain employs TRBV7-7 and TRBJ2-5, with 7 bases identical to TRBD2. V was clipped by 6 bases and J by 2 bases; unmatched bases: 9. Looked up from germline, CDR1 is SSHAT and CDR2 is FNYEAQ (reference sequence). The CDR3 loop spans 15 amino acids. CDR3 residues: CASSPSGIAQETQYF. The CDR3 region has the DNA TGTGCCAGCAGTCCGAGCGGGATCGCGCAAGAGACCCAGTACTTC.

The chain uses TRBV29-1 and TRBJ2-6; 11 bases agree with TRBD1. The length of the CDR3 is 17 residues. Per germline, CDR1 SQVTM and CDR2 ANQGSEA. J gave up 0 bases and V 4 bases, and 5 bases lay outside the gene matches. As DNA, the CDR3 is TGCAGCGTTGGCTTGGGGACAGGGGGCTCTGGGGCCAACGTCCTGACTTTC. It translates to CSVGLGTGGSGANVLTF.

The rearrangement links TRBV19 to TRBJ1-2, with 7 nucleotides matching TRBD1. The J segment lost 0 bases and the V segment lost 7 bases, leaving 8 bases of the junction unmatched. The germline V gene has CDR1 LNHDA and CDR2 SQIVND (reference sequence). The CDR3 has 15 amino acids. The CDR3, as DNA: TGTGCCAGTACCACACAGGGGCTCCCTAACTATGGCTACACCTTC. Residues: CASTTQGLPNYGYTF.

This chain links TRBV29-1 with TRBJ2-3, with TRBD2 matching over 10 bases. V shed 7 bases and J 1 base; nucleotides not matched to a gene: 8. Germline V lookup: CDR1 SQVTM, CDR2 ANQGSEA. This CDR3 contains 15 residues. Here the CDR3 DNA reads TGCAGCGCCAAGGGGCTAGCGGGAGGCACAGATACGCAGTATTTT. It codes for CSAKGLAGGTDTQYF.

This clone appeared a single time. The CDR3 sequence: CASSLRDRGYEQYF. DNA of the CDR3: TGTGCCAGCAGCTTGAGGGACAGGGGCTACGAGCAGTACTTC. This sequence joins TRBV5-8 and TRBJ2-7; 10 bases are a match to TRBD1. CDR1 and CDR2 from the germline V gene are SGHTS and YDEGEE. V was clipped by 1 base and J by 3 bases; unmatched bases: 1. This CDR3 is 14 amino acids long.

V and J are TRBV19 and TRBJ2-3; TRBD2 is a possible D gene (6 bases). Trimming took 6 bases from V and 6 from J, leaving 16 bases between them. This CDR3 comprises 14 residues. Looked up from germline, CDR1 is LNHDA and CDR2 is SQIVND (reference sequence). CDR3 DNA sequence: TGTGCCAGTAGGGAGCGGTGGGGGGTGGATACGCAGTATTTT. It translates to CASRERWGVDTQYF. Drawing the rest from reference TRBV19 and TRBJ2-3, the complete variable domain is DGGITQSPKYLFRKEGQNVTLSCEQNLNHDAMYWYRQDPGQGLRLIYYSQIVNDFQKGDIAEGYSVSREKKESFPLTVTSAQKNPTAFYLCASRERWGVDTQYFGPGTRLTVL.

V gene TRBV7-6 combines with J gene TRBJ2-3; tentative D call: TRBD1 (5 bases). Trimming took 6 bases from V and 3 from J, leaving 13 bases between them. The CDR3 is made up of 14 amino acids. Looked up from germline, CDR1 is SGHVS and CDR2 is FNYEAQ. CDR3 in DNA: TGTGCCAGCAGTACGGCAGGGTTAACAGATACGCAGTATTTT. Residues: CASSTAGLTDTQYF.

This clone was seen a single time. This chain links TRBV5-5 with TRBJ2-1; TRBD2 agrees at 13 bases. The CDR3 length is 15 residues. V lost 3 bases to trimming and J lost 8 bases; unmatched junction nucleotides: 5. The germline CDR1 and CDR2 sequences are SGHKS and YYEKEE (reference sequence). CDR3 nucleotides: TGTGCCAGCAGCTCACTAGCGGGGGGGCTTCATGAGCAGTTCTTC. This gives the protein CASSSLAGGLHEQFF.

The chain has TRBV24-1 and TRBJ2-2; 15 bases line up with TRBD2. CDR3 size: 19 residues. Looked up from germline, CDR1 is KGHDR and CDR2 is SFDVKD. The V segment lost 4 bases and the J segment 3 bases; nucleotides outside the gene matches: 8. CDR3 amino acids: CATSDPGLAGGPHTGELFF. For the CDR3, the DNA is TGTGCCACCAGTGACCCAGGACTAGCGGGGGGGCCTCACACCGGGGAGCTGTTTTTT.

This clone occurred once. This chain links TRBV7-9 with TRBJ1-1, with a weak D call TRBD1 (5 bases). The CDR3 contains 16 residues. Between the trimmed V and J ends, which lost 5 bases and 4 bases, there was a span of 20 bases. Germline lookup yields CDR1 SEHNR and CDR2 FQNEAQ (reference sequence). The CDR3 sequence: CASSLTGTSTGTEAFF. CDR3 in DNA: TGTGCCAGCAGCCTGACTGGGACTTCTACGGGCACTGAAGCTTTCTTT.

In this sample, this clone turned up once. V gene TRBV5-1 combines with J gene TRBJ1-1; a weak D match, TRBD1 (6 bases). The germline V gene has CDR1 SGHRS and CDR2 YFSETQ. The V end was cut by 1 base, the J end by 2 bases, with 9 bases between. This CDR3 has 14 residues. The CDR3 spells CASSLRGGNTEAFF. For the CDR3, the DNA is TGCGCCAGCAGCTTGCGAGGGGGAAACACTGAAGCTTTCTTT.

The J gene is TRBJ2-5, the V gene TRBV21-1; the tabulated D call, TRBD1, remains unverified against the DNA. TRBV21-1 is classified as a pseudogene. CDR3 length: 12 residues. The CDR3, as DNA: TGTGCCAGCCGACAGGGTCAAGAGACCCAGTACTTC. It specifies CASRQGQETQYF.

The rearrangement joins TRBV19 to TRBJ2-5, with 9 bases aligning to TRBD2. The V gene's germline CDR1 is LNHDA and CDR2 SQIVND (reference sequence). This CDR3 region has 16 residues. With 6 bases clipped from V and 4 bases from J, the junction kept 12 bases outside the gene matches. The CDR3 DNA reads TGTGCCAGTAGCCGGCCGGGGGGGACTAGCAGAGAGACCCAGTACTTC. The encoded protein is CASSRPGGTSRETQYF.

CDR3 in amino acids: CASSSTTSGPTQETQYF. CDR3 bases: TGCGCCAGCAGTTCCACAACTAGCGGGCCGACCCAAGAGACCCAGTACTTC. The chain employs TRBV10-1 and TRBJ2-5; TRBD2 matches 9 bases. J was trimmed by 1 base and V by 5 bases; bases with no gene match: 11. Per germline, CDR1 WNHNN and CDR2 SYGVQD (reference sequence). The length of the CDR3 is 17 residues.

J is TRBJ1-5 and V is TRBV12-3 or TRBV12-4; D unclear. The CDR3 length is 13 residues. V gave up 6 bases and J gave up 6 bases, with 12 bases separating them. The CDR3 loop is CASSPGGGQPQHF. The CDR3 coding sequence is TGTGCCAGCAGCCCTGGAGGAGGTCAGCCCCAGCATTTT.

This clone has just a few counts. The chain is built from TRBV4-1 and TRBJ2-5; D call uncertain. This CDR3 has 16 residues. V was clipped by 0 bases and J by 9 bases, with 20 bases between them. Looked up from germline, CDR1 is MGHRA and CDR2 is YSYEKL. The CDR3 reads CASSQDVDSAARSQYF. CDR3 bases: TGCGCCAGCAGCCAAGATGTTGACTCTGCGGCAAGGTCCCAGTACTTC.

The chain employs TRBV18 and TRBJ1-3; the match to TRBD1 covers 7 bases. The germline V gene encodes CDR1 KGHSH and CDR2 LQKENI. The CDR3 runs 16 residues. V shed 4 bases and J 0 bases; nucleotides not matched to a gene: 6. CDR3 nucleotides: TGTGCCAGCTCACGGCCGACAGGGTCCTCTGGAAACACCATATATTTT. This encodes CASSRPTGSSGNTIYF.

The chain carries TRBV5-6 and TRBJ1-1; D remains unclear. CDR1 is SGHDT and CDR2 is YYEEEE in the germline V gene. This CDR3 region has 15 residues. V lost 4 bases, J lost 5 bases, and 18 bases lay in between. CDR3 nucleotides: TGTGCCAGCAGCGCTCCTTCCTTTATAGAAACTGAAGCTTTCTTT. This gives the protein CASSAPSFIETEAFF.

The V call is TRBV9, the J call TRBJ1-3, with 9 bases fitting TRBD1. Trimming removed 4 bases from V and 1 base from J; junction bases left unmatched: 9. Germline lookup yields CDR1 SGDLS and CDR2 YYNGEE. The CDR3 sequence is 17 residues long. The CDR3 DNA is TGTGCCAGCAGCCCACGGACAGGGGTTTGGTCTGGAAACACCATATATTTT. Its protein is CASSPRTGVWSGNTIYF.

The chain recombines TRBV25-1 with TRBJ2-7; D uncertain. CDR1 MGHDK and CDR2 SYGVNS come from the germline V gene. Trimming removed 4 bases at V and 9 bases at J, with 10 bases between. CDR3 length: 11 amino acids. The CDR3 coding sequence is TGTGCCAGCAGTGGCTTCAGTTTGCAGTACTTC. Protein sequence: CASSGFSLQYF.

The chain is built from TRBV7-3 and TRBJ2-6; 8 nucleotides agree with TRBD1. The germline V gene encodes CDR1 SGHTA and CDR2 FQGTGA. This CDR3 spans 15 amino acids. V shed 5 bases and J 4 bases; nucleotides not matched to a gene: 4. CDR3 sequence: CASSPSGGGANVLTF. The CDR3 nucleotides read TGTGCCAGCAGCCCCTCAGGGGGCGGGGCCAACGTCCTGACTTTC.

This chain joins TRBV27 and TRBJ2-5; 7 nucleotides match TRBD1. Germline values: CDR1 MNHEY, CDR2 SMNVEV (reference sequence). The CDR3 runs 16 residues. The junction had 10 bases not matched to a gene; V was cut back by 5 bases and J by 1 base. CDR3 region: CASSPTPRDSQETQYF. CDR3 bases: TGTGCCAGCAGTCCAACCCCCCGGGACAGCCAAGAGACCCAGTACTTC.

Worth noting for this clone: Sequence at one end of the junction differs from germline and may be a read error. The chain employs TRBV7-7 and TRBJ2-3, with TRBD2 matching 7 bases. Germline-derived CDR1 and CDR2 are SSHAT and FNYEAQ (reference sequence). The CDR3 spans 14 residues. CDR3 DNA: TGTGCTAGCAGCCTGGGGACTACCACAGATACGCAGTATTTT. Protein: CASSLGTTTDTQYF. Full variable domain (remainder filled in from reference TRBV7-7 and TRBJ2-3): GAGVSQSPRYKVTKRGQDVTLRCDPISSHATLYWYQQALGQGPEFLTYFNYEAQPDKSGLPSDRFSAERPEGSISTLTIQRTEQRDSAMYRCASSLGTTTDTQYFGPGTRLTVL.

CDR3 sequence: CASSPDRHVVDGYTF. The CDR3 DNA sequence: TGTGCCAGCAGTCCGGACAGGCATGTCGTGGATGGCTACACCTTC. This chain joins TRBV5-6 and TRBJ1-2; 7 bases match TRBD1. Trimming at V came to 5 bases and at J to 6 bases, leaving 13 bases not matched to a gene. Germline assignment: CDR1 SGHDT and CDR2 YYEEEE. The CDR3 loop spans 15 amino acids.

The chain links TRBV4-1 to TRBJ1-6, with a tentative D call TRBD1 (6 bases). V gave up 1 base and J gave up 10 bases, with 14 bases separating them. The CDR3 runs 15 residues. The germline gives CDR1 MGHRA, CDR2 YSYEKL. The CDR3 coding sequence is TGCGCCAGCAGCCAAGGGGGGGGGCTTTACTCACCCCTCCACTTT. This sequence encodes CASSQGGGLYSPLHF.

The chain's CDR3 is CASSIGDSSYEQYF. The CDR3 DNA reads TGTGCCAGTAGTATTGGGGACAGCTCCTACGAGCAGTACTTC. V usage is TRBV19 and J usage is TRBJ2-7; 7 bases fit TRBD1. The CDR3 is made up of 14 amino acids. Trimming took 3 bases from V and 0 from J; bases not matched to a gene: 2. Germline CDR1 reads LNHDA; CDR2 reads SQIVND (reference sequence).

This clone was seen repeatedly, ten times or more. The V and J genes are TRBV28 and TRBJ1-4; 7 nucleotides agree with TRBD1. CDR1 is MDHEN, CDR2 SYDVKM, per germline. J gave up 6 bases and V 6 bases, and 7 bases lay outside the gene matches. This CDR3 contains 14 residues. The CDR3 protein is CASRGDREYEKLFF. Here the CDR3 DNA reads TGTGCCAGCAGAGGAGACAGGGAATATGAAAAACTGTTTTTT.